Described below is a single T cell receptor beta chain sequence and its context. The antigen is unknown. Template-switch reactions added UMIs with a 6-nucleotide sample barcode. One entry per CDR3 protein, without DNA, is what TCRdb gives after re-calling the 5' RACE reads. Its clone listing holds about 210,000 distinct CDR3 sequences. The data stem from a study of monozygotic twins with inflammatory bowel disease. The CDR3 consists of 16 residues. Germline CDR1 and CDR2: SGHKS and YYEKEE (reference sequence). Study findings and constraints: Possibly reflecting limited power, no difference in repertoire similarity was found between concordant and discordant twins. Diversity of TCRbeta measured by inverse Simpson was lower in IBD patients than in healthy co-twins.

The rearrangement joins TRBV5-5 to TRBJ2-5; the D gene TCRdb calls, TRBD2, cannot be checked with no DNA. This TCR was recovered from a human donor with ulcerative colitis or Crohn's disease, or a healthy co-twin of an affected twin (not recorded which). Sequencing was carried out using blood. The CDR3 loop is CASSFRLAGGSETGYF.